Listed below are T cell receptor beta chains from one sample, sequenced in a study of control samples from healthy donors and cancer patients. This table comes from immunoSEQ multiplex PCR, and its TCRdb copy is limited to in-frame clones, with some not included. The sample lists more than 85,000 clones, around 82% occurring once. Sample: blood. The receptors were gathered from a woman aged 45-60 years in good health. Each CDR3 is given with its conserved first and last residue. D genes are given only for firm matches. Size tells how often a clone was seen (once, few, many) or the class of an expanded clone, and some rows leave it out.

J gene: TRBJ2-7; CDR3 length: 15; clone size: once; V gene: TRBV3-1/TRBV3-2; D gene: TRBD2; CDR3 DNA: TGTGCCAGCAGCCAAGGAGTTAGCGGGGAATACGAGCAGTACTTC; CDR3 protein: CASSQGVSGEYEQYF
J gene: TRBJ1-4; CDR3 length: 16; clone size: NA; V gene: TRBV4-2; D gene: TRBD1; CDR3 DNA: TGTGCCAGCAGCCAAGATCCGTACAGGGGCGGTGAAAAACTGTTTTTT; CDR3 protein: CASSQDPYRGGEKLFF
J gene: TRBJ2-7; CDR3 length: 15; clone size: NA; V gene: TRBV4-3; D gene: TRBD2; CDR3 DNA: TGCGCCAGCAGCGATAGGACTAGCGGGTCTTACGAGCAGTACTTC; CDR3 protein: CASSDRTSGSYEQYF
J gene: TRBJ2-3; CDR3 length: 14; clone size: few; V gene: TRBV6-5; D gene: NA; CDR3 DNA: TGTGCCAGCAGCCAGGGGTTCCAAACAGATACGCAGTATTTT; CDR3 protein: CASSQGFQTDTQYF
J gene: TRBJ2-3; CDR3 length: 16; clone size: NA; V gene: TRBV19; D gene: TRBD2; CDR3 DNA: TGTGCCAGTAGTATACGTTCGGGGGGTGGCACAGATACGCAGTATTTT; CDR3 protein: CASSIRSGGGTDTQYF
J gene: TRBJ2-3; CDR3 length: 14; clone size: NA; V gene: TRBV2; D gene: NA; CDR3 DNA: TGTGCCAGCAGGGGGGGTTCTCCCACAGATACGCAGTATTTT; CDR3 protein: CASRGGSPTDTQYF
J gene: TRBJ1-1; CDR3 length: 15; clone size: NA; V gene: TRBV6-2/TRBV6-3; D gene: NA; CDR3 DNA: TGTGCCAGCAGTTACTCCCCGGGACAGAACACTGAAGCTTTCTTT; CDR3 protein: CASSYSPGQNTEAFF
J gene: TRBJ2-5; CDR3 length: 16; clone size: NA; V gene: TRBV7-6; D gene: TRBD1; CDR3 DNA: TGTGCCAGCAGCTTAGGGATGCAGGGGGCTTGGGAGACCCAGTACTTC; CDR3 protein: CASSLGMQGAWETQYF
J gene: TRBJ2-3; CDR3 length: 11; clone size: NA; V gene: TRBV15; D gene: NA; CDR3 DNA: TGTGCCACCAGCAATAGGGATACGCAGTATTTT; CDR3 protein: CATSNRDTQYF
J gene: TRBJ1-5; CDR3 length: 16; clone size: few; V gene: TRBV4-2; D gene: NA; CDR3 DNA: TGTGCCAGCAGCCAAGATCCGGACACTAGCAATCAGCCCCAGCATTTT; CDR3 protein: CASSQDPDTSNQPQHF
J gene: TRBJ2-1; CDR3 length: 14; clone size: once; V gene: TRBV25-1; D gene: TRBD2; CDR3 DNA: TGTGCCAGCGCTAGCGGGAGGGTTGGCAATGAGCAGTTCTTC; CDR3 protein: CASASGRVGNEQFF
J gene: TRBJ1-4; CDR3 length: 16; clone size: NA; V gene: TRBV9; D gene: NA; CDR3 DNA: TGTGCCAGCAGCGTAGATCCCGGTGGCGGACAAGAAAAACTGTTTTTT; CDR3 protein: CASSVDPGGGQEKLFF
J gene: TRBJ1-2; CDR3 length: 12; clone size: NA; V gene: TRBV19; D gene: NA; CDR3 DNA: TGTCCCTTGGGGCCGGCGCACTATGGCTACACCTTC; CDR3 protein: CPLGPAHYGYTF
J gene: TRBJ2-3; CDR3 length: 17; clone size: NA; V gene: TRBV18; D gene: TRBD1; CDR3 DNA: TGTGCCAGCTCACCATATCCGGGGACAGGTATCACAGATACGCAGTATTTT; CDR3 protein: CASSPYPGTGITDTQYF
J gene: TRBJ1-4; CDR3 length: 13; clone size: NA; V gene: TRBV6-1; D gene: NA; CDR3 DNA: TGTGCCAGCAGTGAAGCGGTCACAGAAAAACTGTTTTTT; CDR3 protein: CASSEAVTEKLFF
J gene: TRBJ1-4; CDR3 length: 16; clone size: NA; V gene: TRBV4-3; D gene: TRBD1; CDR3 DNA: TGCGCCAGCAGCCGATTGCCCGGGACAGGGGTAGAAAAACTGTTTTTT; CDR3 protein: CASSRLPGTGVEKLFF
J gene: TRBJ2-1; CDR3 length: 15; clone size: once; V gene: TRBV27; D gene: TRBD2; CDR3 DNA: TGTGCCAGCAGTTTGGGGGGGAGGGCCGGCAATGAGCAGTTCTTC; CDR3 protein: CASSLGGRAGNEQFF
J gene: TRBJ1-2; CDR3 length: 15; clone size: once; V gene: TRBV5-5; D gene: TRBD1; CDR3 DNA: TGTGCCAGCAGCCCGGGAAGACAGGGCACCTATGGCTACACCTTC; CDR3 protein: CASSPGRQGTYGYTF
J gene: TRBJ1-6; CDR3 length: 13; clone size: NA; V gene: TRBV14; D gene: NA; CDR3 DNA: TGTGCCAGCAGCCAAACCGGGGAATCACCCCTCCACTTT; CDR3 protein: CASSQTGESPLHF
J gene: TRBJ1-4; CDR3 length: 15; clone size: few; V gene: TRBV4-1; D gene: NA; CDR3 DNA: TGCGCCAGCAGCCAAGTGAGGGGGACTAATGAAAAACTGTTTTTT; CDR3 protein: CASSQVRGTNEKLFF
J gene: TRBJ1-4; CDR3 length: 15; clone size: once; V gene: TRBV18; D gene: NA; CDR3 DNA: TGTGCCAGCTCACTGACAGACTCAACTAATGAAAAACTGTTTTTT; CDR3 protein: CASSLTDSTNEKLFF
J gene: TRBJ1-4; CDR3 length: 11; clone size: NA; V gene: TRBV20-1; D gene: NA; CDR3 DNA: TGCAGTGCTATCAGGGGAAGGGTGCTGTTTTTT; CDR3 protein: CSAIRGRVLFF
J gene: TRBJ1-4; CDR3 length: 15; clone size: few; V gene: TRBV5-5; D gene: NA; CDR3 DNA: TGTGCCAGCAGCTTGGCAGGGGACCTCCACGAAAAACTGTTTTTT; CDR3 protein: CASSLAGDLHEKLFF
J gene: TRBJ1-2; CDR3 length: 12; clone size: few; V gene: TRBV6-1; D gene: NA; CDR3 DNA: TGTGCCAGCAGTTTTAGACAGGATGGCTACACCTTC; CDR3 protein: CASSFRQDGYTF
J gene: TRBJ1-6; CDR3 length: 14; clone size: NA; V gene: TRBV6-5; D gene: NA; CDR3 DNA: TGTGCCAGCAGTTACGTCCAGCCAAATTCACCCCTCCACTTT; CDR3 protein: CASSYVQPNSPLHF
J gene: TRBJ1-1; CDR3 length: 14; clone size: NA; V gene: TRBV27; D gene: NA; CDR3 DNA: TGTGCCAGCAGCACCAGACAGATTATCACTGAAGCTTTCTTT; CDR3 protein: CASSTRQIITEAFF
J gene: TRBJ1-2; CDR3 length: 17; clone size: NA; V gene: TRBV6-6; D gene: TRBD1; CDR3 DNA: TGTGCCAGCAGTCCGATACAGGGGGCCACCAGCAACTATGGCTACACCTTC; CDR3 protein: CASSPIQGATSNYGYTF
J gene: TRBJ2-2; CDR3 length: 15; clone size: NA; V gene: TRBV2; D gene: NA; CDR3 DNA: TGTGCCAGCAGTTACCGGGACGGTCAAACCGGGGAGCTGTTTTTT; CDR3 protein: CASSYRDGQTGELFF
J gene: TRBJ2-5; CDR3 length: 15; clone size: NA; V gene: TRBV9; D gene: TRBD2; CDR3 DNA: TGTGCCAGCAGCGTAGAGGTAGCGGGAAGGGAGACCCAGTACTTC; CDR3 protein: CASSVEVAGRETQYF
J gene: TRBJ2-1; CDR3 length: 16; clone size: NA; V gene: TRBV18; D gene: TRBD2; CDR3 DNA: TGTGCCAGCTCACCACTTAGCGGGGGGAGGTACAATGAGCAGTTCTTC; CDR3 protein: CASSPLSGGRYNEQFF
J gene: TRBJ1-5; CDR3 length: 16; clone size: few; V gene: TRBV7-8; D gene: TRBD1; CDR3 DNA: TGTGCCAGCAGCGCCGGGACAGGGACTGGCAATCAGCCCCAGCATTTT; CDR3 protein: CASSAGTGTGNQPQHF
J gene: TRBJ2-3; CDR3 length: 15; clone size: once; V gene: TRBV4-3; D gene: TRBD2; CDR3 DNA: TGCGCCAGCAGCCAGGGACTAGCGAATACAGATACGCAGTATTTT; CDR3 protein: CASSQGLANTDTQYF
J gene: TRBJ2-3; CDR3 length: 14; clone size: NA; V gene: TRBV2; D gene: NA; CDR3 DNA: TGTGCCAGCAGGCCGGTAGGGTCCACAGATACGCAGTATTTT; CDR3 protein: CASRPVGSTDTQYF